The rows below give T cell receptor beta chains drawn from one sample of a study of blood T cell repertoires in COVID-19. Sequenced by immunoSEQ multiplex PCR; TCRdb stores in-frame clones only, minus some. Among about 140,000 clones listed, about 82% were seen once. Sequenced: peripheral blood. The receptors were sampled from a woman aged 55-70 years with acute or convalescent COVID-19. Each CDR3 is given with its conserved first and last residue. D genes are given only for firm matches. Where a row states a size, it is once, few, many or the class of an expanded clone; other rows omit it.

>-|TRBV24-1|TRBJ1-2|-
CATSAATVRGGYTF
TGTGCCACCAGTGCCGCGACCGTCCGGGGTGGCTACACCTTC
>-|TRBV20-1|TRBJ2-7|-
CSVRRAYEQYF
TGCAGTGTAAGGAGAGCCTACGAGCAGTACTTC
>-|TRBV15|TRBJ2-3|few
CATSSITDTQYF
TGTGCCACCAGCAGCATCACAGATACGCAGTATTTT
>-|TRBV25-1|TRBJ2-3|-
CASSDQRSTDTQYF
TGTGCCAGCAGTGATCAGCGGAGCACAGATACGCAGTATTTT
>-|TRBV10-2|TRBJ1-2|-
CASSEGGRSYGYTF
TGCGCCAGCAGTGAGGGGGGCCGGAGCTATGGCTACACCTTC
>TRBD2|TRBV5-4|TRBJ2-5|-
CASSGGTSSQETQYF
TGTGCCAGCAGCGGAGGGACTAGCTCTCAAGAGACCCAGTACTTC
>TRBD1|TRBV30|TRBJ1-4|-
CAWRRQGTNEKLFF
TGTGCCTGGAGAAGACAGGGCACTAATGAAAAACTGTTTTTT
>-|TRBV19|TRBJ1-1|once
CASSRPTGTRHTEAFF
TGTGCCAGTAGCCGCCCCACAGGTACGAGGCACACTGAAGCTTTCTTT
>-|TRBV6-5|TRBJ2-3|-
CASIASTGPDTQYF
TGTGCCAGCATAGCTTCTACAGGGCCAGATACGCAGTATTTT
>TRBD1|TRBV5-5|TRBJ1-2|-
CASSPKNRDRVVNYGYTF
TGTGCCAGCAGTCCGAAAAACCGGGACAGAGTTGTTAACTATGGCTACACCTTC
>-|TRBV4-1|TRBJ2-4|-
CASSHQGGENIQYF
TGCGCCAGCAGCCACCAGGGGGGCGAAAACATTCAGTACTTC
>-|TRBV21-1|TRBJ2-3|-
CANPPQGVAGDTQYF
TGTGCCAACCCACCTCAGGGGGTAGCGGGGGATACGCAGTATTTT
>TRBD1|TRBV27|TRBJ2-3|-
CASSPLLRDREREDTQYF
TGTGCCAGCAGTCCCCTCCTCCGGGACAGGGAACGGGAAGATACGCAGTATTTT
>-|TRBV4-1|TRBJ2-7|-
CASSQANYGSYEQYF
TGCGCCAGCAGCCAAGCGAATTACGGGTCCTACGAGCAGTACTTC
>TRBD1|TRBV28|TRBJ2-3|-
CAIAQGALGDTQYF
TGTGCCATTGCACAGGGGGCGCTGGGAGATACGCAGTATTTT
>TRBD2|TRBV20-1|TRBJ2-5|-
CSASGLAGWETQYF
TGCAGTGCTAGTGGACTAGCGGGCTGGGAGACCCAGTACTTC
>-|TRBV4-3|TRBJ2-7|-
CASSQAALDTTYEQYF
TGCGCCAGCAGCCAAGCCGCCCTGGACACAACCTACGAGCAGTACTTC
>-|TRBV5-1|TRBJ1-6|few
CASSLAGRTDYNSPLHF
TGCGCCAGCAGCTTGGCCGGCAGGACAGACTATAATTCACCCCTCCACTTT
>-|TRBV11-2|TRBJ1-1|-
CASSREGRTALGNTEAFF
TGTGCCAGCAGCCGCGAGGGTAGGACAGCCTTGGGAAACACTGAAGCTTTCTTT
>-|TRBV25-1|TRBJ2-7|once
CASSETPNTYEQYF
TGTGCCAGCAGTGAGACACCGAATACCTACGAGCAGTACTTC
>-|TRBV30|TRBJ1-6|-
CAWAGEYNSPLHF
TGTGCCTGGGCAGGGGAGTATAATTCACCCCTCCACTTT
>-|TRBV3-1/TRBV3-2|TRBJ2-3|-
CASSQIRGAWDTQYF
TGTGCCAGCAGCCAAATCCGGGGTGCATGGGATACGCAGTATTTT
>TRBD1|TRBV6-5|TRBJ1-3|-
CASSSVPGQGRNTIYF
TGTGCCAGCAGTTCAGTACCGGGACAGGGTAGAAACACCATATATTTT
>TRBD2|TRBV4-1|TRBJ2-3|many
CATTRLAGTTDTQYF
TGCGCCACAACCCGACTAGCGGGAACGACAGATACGCAGTATTTT
>TRBD2|TRBV29-1|TRBJ2-1|-
CSDKSAGGPHNEQFF
TGCAGCGACAAAAGTGCGGGGGGGCCCCACAATGAGCAGTTCTTC
>-|TRBV7-9|TRBJ2-6|once
CASSWDEWTAGANVLTF
TGTGCCAGCAGCTGGGATGAATGGACAGCTGGGGCCAACGTCCTGACTTTC
>-|TRBV28|TRBJ1-1|-
CASSFPGTEAFF
TGTGCCAGCAGTTTTCCCGGGACTGAAGCTTTCTTT
>-|TRBV5-1|TRBJ2-7|-
CASSSHRETGSYEQYF
TGCGCCAGCAGTTCGCACAGGGAGACAGGATCCTACGAGCAGTACTTC
>TRBD2|TRBV10-1|TRBJ2-1|once
CASSDLLAGNRNEQFF
TGCGCCAGCAGTGACCTACTAGCGGGGAACCGTAATGAGCAGTTCTTC